The next 15 T cell receptor beta chains were all read from a single sample in a study of T cells in localized non-small cell lung cancer. Sequencing used immunoSEQ multiplex PCR; TCRdb keeps in-frame clones, though not all of them. The table records about 33,000 clones, 85% to 90% of them present only once. The material sequenced was peripheral blood, taken before any cancer treatment. The origin of the receptors is a man between 40 and 70 years old with stage I lung adenocarcinoma.

The rearrangement links TRBV7-6 to TRBJ2-7; D remains ambiguous. Looked up from germline, CDR1 is SGHVS and CDR2 is FNYEAQ. This CDR3 contains 12 residues. V was shortened by 0 bases and J by 5 bases, with 5 bases between the two germline ends. CDR3 DNA: TGTGCCAGCAGCTTAGCAGAGAACGAGCAGTACTTC. Its translation is CASSLAENEQYF. Filled out from reference TRBV7-6 and TRBJ2-7, the complete variable domain reads GAGVSQSPRYKVTKRGQDVALRCDPISGHVSLYWYRQALGQGPEFLTYFNYEAQQDKSGLPNDRFSAERPEGSISTLTIQRTEQRDSAMYRCASSLAENEQYFGPGTRLTVT.

The rearrangement uses TRBV19 and TRBJ1-2; tentative D call: TRBD1 (5 bases). V lost 5 bases and J lost 4, with 17 bases in between. The CDR3 is 15 residues long. Germline V CDR1 and CDR2: LNHDA, SQIVND (reference sequence). The CDR3 here is CASSVRGSEIYGYTF. In DNA form, the CDR3 reads TGTGCCAGTAGTGTGCGGGGGTCAGAGATCTATGGCTACACCTTC.

This clone is a singleton in its sample. V gene TRBV9 combines with J gene TRBJ1-1; D possibly corresponds to TRBD1 (6 bases). Trimming removed 2 bases from V and 1 base from J, with 18 bases in between. The CDR3 covers 17 residues. Germline assignment: CDR1 SGDLS and CDR2 YYNGEE. CDR3 residues: CASSVSGQPGPNTEAFF. The CDR3, as DNA: TGTGCCAGCAGCGTTAGCGGACAGCCCGGCCCGAACACTGAAGCTTTCTTT.

The chain couples TRBV9 to TRBJ1-4; TRBD1 matches at 8 bases. The CDR3 runs to 15 residues. Looked up from germline, CDR1 is SGDLS and CDR2 is YYNGEE. V trimming: 4 bases; J trimming: 8 bases; junction bases outside the gene matches: 10. Written as DNA, the CDR3 is TGTGCCAGCAGCTTCGGGACAGGTAGCGACGAAAAACTGTTTTTT. It codes for CASSFGTGSDEKLFF.

The chain recombines TRBV14 with TRBJ2-1, with D perhaps assigned TRBD1 or TRBD2 (5 bases each). Between the trimmed V and J ends, which lost 4 bases and 15 bases, there was a span of 19 bases. This CDR3 region has 13 residues. Germline values: CDR1 SGHDN, CDR2 FVKESK. CDR3 nucleotides: TGTGCCAGCAGCCCTTTTTCCAGCCGGGGCTTGTTCTTC. Translated, it gives CASSPFSSRGLFF.

A single count supports this clone. The V call is TRBV7-9, the J call TRBJ1-4, with 7 bases matching TRBD1. The V segment lost 6 bases and the J segment 8 bases; nucleotides outside the gene matches: 3. Germline CDR1 reads SEHNR; CDR2 reads FQNEAQ (reference sequence). The CDR3 is made up of 12 amino acids. CDR3 nucleotide sequence: TGTGCCAGCAGTAACAGGGGCGAAAAACTGTTTTTT. Protein: CASSNRGEKLFF.

This chain joins TRBV7-8 and TRBJ2-1; 8 bases map to TRBD2. V was clipped by 5 bases and J by 9 bases; unmatched bases: 12. Germline V lookup: CDR1 SGHVS, CDR2 FQNEAQ. The CDR3 contains 15 residues. The chain's CDR3 is CASSPVLSGGGEQFF. For the CDR3, the DNA is TGTGCCAGCAGCCCAGTCCTTTCGGGGGGGGGTGAGCAGTTCTTC.

The chain uses TRBV5-5 and TRBJ1-1; no definite D call. The CDR3 extends over 14 amino acids. CDR1 and CDR2 from the germline V gene are SGHKS and YYEKEE (reference sequence). Trimming removed 0 bases at V and 4 bases at J, with 10 bases between. CDR3 amino acids: CASSLEVIGTEAFF. The DNA of the CDR3 is TGTGCCAGCAGCTTGGAGGTGATCGGCACTGAAGCTTTCTTT.

The V gene is TRBV6-5, the J gene TRBJ2-3; D perhaps matches TRBD2 (6 bases). The CDR3 spans 15 residues. The germline V gene encodes CDR1 MNHEY and CDR2 SVGAGI. Trimming removed 0 bases at V and 2 bases at J, with 9 bases between. The CDR3 DNA follows: TGTGCCAGCAGTTACTCGGCTAGCGTCACAGATACGCAGTATTTT. Protein: CASSYSASVTDTQYF.

The chain recombines TRBV7-9 with TRBJ2-6; D possibly uses TRBD1 or TRBD2 (5 bases each). This CDR3 has 15 amino acids. The V end was cut by 2 bases, the J end by 1 base, with 6 bases between. Germline loops: CDR1 SEHNR, CDR2 FQNEAQ (reference sequence). This chain's CDR3 is CASSLWGSGANVLTF. Written as DNA, the CDR3 is TGTGCCAGCAGCTTATGGGGGTCTGGGGCCAACGTCCTGACTTTC.

The rearrangement uses TRBV5-5 and TRBJ2-2, with D possibly being TRBD1 or TRBD2 (6 bases each). V lost 0 bases, J lost 5 bases, and 17 bases lay in between. In germline, CDR1 is SGHKS, CDR2 YYEKEE (reference sequence). The CDR3 runs to 17 residues. The DNA for the CDR3 is TGTGCCAGCAGCTTGGAGGATGGGGGGCTTACGACCGGGGAGCTGTTTTTT. Its protein is CASSLEDGGLTTGELFF.

The J gene is TRBJ1-3, the V gene TRBV30, with a tentative D call TRBD1 (5 bases). Germline V gene sequence: CDR1 GTSNPN, CDR2 SVGIG (reference sequence). This CDR3 spans 15 amino acids. V was pared by 3 bases and J by 1 base, with 13 bases between. The CDR3 here is CAWRGQIYSGNTIYF. CDR3 coding DNA: TGTGCCTGGAGGGGGCAGATCTATTCTGGAAACACCATATATTTT.

This sequence joins TRBV11-2 and TRBJ2-2; TRBD1 matches 9 bases. From germline, CDR1 is SGHAT and CDR2 FQNNGV. With V trimmed by 1 base and J by 6 bases, 0 bases remained unmatched. There are 14 residues in the CDR3. In DNA form, the CDR3 reads TGTGCCAGCAGCTTAGGACAGGGGGCCGGGGAGCTGTTTTTT. It codes for CASSLGQGAGELFF.

The rearrangement uses TRBV2 and TRBJ2-7, with D unresolved. The CDR3 length is 13 residues. Trimming left V 7 bases short and J 3 bases short, with 13 bases between. From germline, CDR1 is SNHLY and CDR2 FYNNEI. This chain's CDR3 is CASNGVAFYEQYF. The CDR3 region has the DNA TGTGCCAGCAATGGGGTGGCCTTCTACGAGCAGTACTTC.

The chain employs TRBV27 and TRBJ1-5, with D possibly TRBD1 on 5 matching bases. Between the trimmed V and J ends, which lost 1 base and 7 bases, there was a span of 14 bases. There are 15 residues in the CDR3. The germline CDR1 and CDR2 sequences are MNHEY and SMNVEV (reference sequence). For the CDR3, the DNA is TGTGCCAGCAGTTTATTCCAGGGCTCAGGGCAGCCCCAGCATTTT. Translated, it gives CASSLFQGSGQPQHF.